This is a list of T cell receptor beta chains from one sample in a study of blood T cell repertoires in COVID-19. Clones were read by immunoSEQ multiplex PCR, and TCRdb kept only the in-frame ones, dropping some. The repertoire holds almost 200,000 clones, with around 85% as singletons. The sequenced sample consisted of peripheral blood. These receptor sequences come from a man between 60 and 70 years old with COVID-19, enrolled during active disease. The CDR3 runs from the conserved cysteine through the conserved F or W. A D gene is named only where the DNA matches it firmly. The size entry is marked missing in some rows and otherwise reads once, few, many or a size class.

TRBV25-1	TRBJ2-7	-	-	CASKGRRSYEQYF	TGTGCCAGCAAGGGGCGCAGATCCTACGAGCAGTACTTC
TRBV7-8	TRBJ2-7	TRBD2	-	CASSLAGTSGRPTSEQYF	TGTGCCAGCAGCTTAGCTGGGACTAGCGGGAGACCTACCTCCGAGCAGTACTTC
TRBV5-1	TRBJ2-4	TRBD1	-	CASSLGQGKNIQYF	TGCGCCAGCAGCTTGGGACAGGGTAAAAACATTCAGTACTTC
TRBV6-4	TRBJ2-3	TRBD1	once	CASSDGQGADTQYF	TGTGCCAGCAGTGACGGACAGGGGGCAGATACGCAGTATTTT
TRBV28	TRBJ2-7	-	few	CASSLRGGIGEQYF	TGTGCCAGCAGTTTAAGGGGGGGGATAGGCGAGCAGTACTTC
TRBV15	TRBJ2-3	TRBD2	-	CATSTRDYSTDTQYF	TGTGCCACCAGCACTAGGGACTATAGCACAGATACGCAGTATTTT
TRBV12-3/TRBV12-4	TRBJ2-2	-	few	CASTLGVPGELFF	TGTGCCAGCACTCTCGGGGTTCCCGGGGAGCTGTTTTTT
TRBV5-6	TRBJ2-3	TRBD2	few	CASSLGDYSTDTQYF	TGTGCCAGCAGCTTGGGGGACTATAGCACAGATACGCAGTATTTT
TRBV29-1	TRBJ1-2	-	once	CSVVGLKTHGYTF	TGCAGCGTTGTGGGCCTAAAGACCCATGGCTACACCTTC
TRBV7-9	TRBJ1-1	TRBD1	-	CASSSGQGLVEAFF	TGTGCCAGCAGCTCGGGACAGGGACTGGTTGAAGCTTTCTTT
TRBV12-5	TRBJ1-1	-	-	CASGPGLNTEAFF	TGTGCTAGTGGTCCCGGACTCAACACTGAAGCTTTCTTT
TRBV11-2	TRBJ2-1	-	-	CASSLGTAYNEQFF	TGTGCCAGCAGCCTAGGAACAGCTTACAATGAGCAGTTCTTC
TRBV6-5	TRBJ1-5	-	-	CASSQNSRGQPQHF	TGTGCCAGCAGTCAAAATAGCAGGGGTCAGCCCCAGCATTTT
TRBV5-1	TRBJ1-2	-	-	CASSEVAEVYGYTF	TGCGCCAGCAGTGAAGTCGCTGAGGTCTATGGCTACACCTTC
TRBV27	TRBJ2-7	TRBD1	-	CASSLGQGSYEQYF	TGTGCCAGCAGTCTTGGACAGGGCTCCTACGAGCAGTACTTC
TRBV18	TRBJ1-2	TRBD1	-	CASSPTGEPNYGYTF	TGTGCCAGCTCACCTACAGGGGAGCCTAACTATGGCTACACCTTC
TRBV27	TRBJ2-3	TRBD2	-	CASSGLAGGADTQYF	TGTGCCAGCAGCGGACTAGCGGGAGGGGCAGATACGCAGTATTTT
TRBV11-2	TRBJ2-1	TRBD2	-	CASSRGTSGSYEQFF	TGTGCCAGCAGCCGCGGGACTAGCGGGAGTTATGAGCAGTTCTTC
TRBV4-1	TRBJ1-2	TRBD1	-	CASSQDRDRGRGGYTF	TGCGCCAGCAGCCAGGACCGGGACAGGGGGCGCGGTGGCTACACCTTC
TRBV7-2	TRBJ1-4	TRBD1	-	CASSLTGTGVGKLFF	TGTGCCAGCAGCCTAACCGGGACAGGGGTTGGAAAACTGTTTTTT
TRBV7-2	TRBJ2-3	-	-	CASSLDMVADTQYF	TGTGCCAGCAGCCTCGATATGGTAGCAGATACGCAGTATTTT
TRBV7-8	TRBJ2-5	TRBD2	-	CASSFRTSGRRETQYF	TGTGCCAGCAGCTTTCGGACTAGCGGGAGACGAGAGACCCAGTACTTC
TRBV29-1	TRBJ2-1	TRBD1	-	CSVLRQGASYNEQFF	TGCAGCGTACTCCGACAGGGGGCTTCCTACAATGAGCAGTTCTTC
TRBV11-2	TRBJ2-2	-	-	CASLENTGELFF	TGTGCCAGCCTAGAGAACACCGGGGAGCTGTTTTTT
TRBV5-4	TRBJ2-1	TRBD1	-	CASSLGGTGPNEQFF	TGTGCCAGCAGCCTGGGGGGGACAGGGCCCAATGAGCAGTTCTTC
TRBV5-1	TRBJ2-3	TRBD2	-	CASSLIGGSPDTQYF	TGCGCCAGCAGCTTGATCGGCGGGAGCCCAGATACGCAGTATTTT
TRBV27	TRBJ2-7	TRBD1	once	CASSSPGQGFYEQYF	TGTGCCAGCAGTTCGCCGGGACAGGGCTTCTACGAGCAGTACTTC
TRBV25-1	TRBJ2-1	TRBD2	once	CASSGLAGRSSYNEQFF	TGTGCCAGCTCAGGACTAGCGGGAAGGAGCTCCTACAATGAGCAGTTCTTC
TRBV5-8	TRBJ2-1	TRBD2	-	CASSTTSGRAGEQFF	TGTGCCAGCAGCACAACTAGCGGGAGGGCCGGTGAGCAGTTCTTC
TRBV15	TRBJ1-1	-	-	CATSFTPMNTEAFF	TGTGCCACCAGCTTTACTCCTATGAACACTGAAGCTTTCTTT
TRBV4-2	TRBJ1-2	-	-	CASSQGLGRQATNYTF	TGTGCCAGCAGCCAAGGGCTAGGTAGACAGGCGACAAACTACACCTTC
TRBV7-9	TRBJ2-7	-	-	CASSFGGSSYEQYF	TGTGCCAGCAGCTTTGGTGGTAGCTCCTACGAGCAGTACTTC
TRBV28	TRBJ1-2	-	-	CASSLRVPNYGYTF	TGTGCCAGCAGCCTGCGCGTCCCTAACTATGGCTACACCTTC
TRBV12-5	TRBJ2-5	-	-	CASGLGPGHSQETQYF	TGTGCTAGTGGTTTAGGACCGGGACACTCCCAAGAGACCCAGTACTTC
TRBV7-9	TRBJ2-1	-	-	CASSPPGPSSYNEQFF	TGTGCCAGCAGCCCCCCGGGTCCTAGCTCCTACAATGAGCAGTTCTTC
TRBV10-1	TRBJ1-1	TRBD1	-	CASSKGQGVPEAFF	TGCGCCAGCAGTAAGGGACAGGGGGTCCCTGAAGCTTTCTTT